Here is one T cell receptor beta chain with its context. TCRdb re-called the 5' RACE reads with MiXCR, one entry per CDR3 protein. This sample carries roughly 720,000 distinct CDR3 sequences, about 18% of them seen once, and the ten largest clones take roughly 13%. Trimming cost V 2 bases and J 0 bases, with 5 bases left between them. Per germline, CDR1 LGHNT and CDR2 FRNRAP. CDR3 length equals 14 residues. The data are from a study of identical twins. Another study also made use of these data, one on T cells expressing NK-cell markers.

The chain employs TRBV12-5 and TRBJ1-3; D is unresolved. The receptor's source is a woman aged 18-35 years in good health. Sequencing was carried out using PBMCs. CDR3 protein: CASGLIASGNTIYF. The CDR3 DNA follows: TGTGCTAGTGGTTTGATTGCCTCTGGAAACACCATATATTTT.